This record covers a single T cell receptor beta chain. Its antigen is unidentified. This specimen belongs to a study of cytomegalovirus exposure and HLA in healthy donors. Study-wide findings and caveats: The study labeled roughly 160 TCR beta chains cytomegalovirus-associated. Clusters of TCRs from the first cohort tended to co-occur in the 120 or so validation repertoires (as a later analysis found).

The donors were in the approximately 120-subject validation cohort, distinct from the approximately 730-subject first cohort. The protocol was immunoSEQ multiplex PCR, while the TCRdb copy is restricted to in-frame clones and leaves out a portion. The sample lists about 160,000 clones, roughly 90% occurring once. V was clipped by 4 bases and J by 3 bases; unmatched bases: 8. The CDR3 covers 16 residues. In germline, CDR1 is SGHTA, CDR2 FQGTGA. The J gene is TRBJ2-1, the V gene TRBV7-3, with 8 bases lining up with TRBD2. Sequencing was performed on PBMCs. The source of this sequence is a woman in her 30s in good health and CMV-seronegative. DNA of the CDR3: TGTGCCAGCAGCTCACCGAGCGGGGGAGACTACAATGAGCAGTTCTTC. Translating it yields CASSSPSGGDYNEQFF.